This is a list of T cell receptor beta chains from one sample in a study of T-cell reconstitution after alpha-beta-depleted transplantation in children. A single record per CDR3 protein comes from TCRdb applying MiXCR to the PCR reads. The data contain 200,000 to 250,000 distinct CDR3 sequences, under 13% of them singletons. The sample was PBMCs, taken before TCRalphabeta/CD19-depleted stem cell transplant. Every receptor here comes from a child younger than two with acute myeloid leukemia, due to receive a stem cell transplant. The CDR3 runs from the conserved cysteine through the conserved F or W. D genes are given only for firm matches. The size entry is marked missing in some rows and otherwise reads once, few, many or a size class.

TRBV12-3/TRBV12-4,TRBJ1-1,TRBD1,many,CASSFGQGTEAFF,TGTGCCAGCAGTTTTGGACAGGGGACTGAAGCTTTCTTT
TRBV4-2,TRBJ2-6,NA,few,CASSRDNSGANVLTF,TGTGCCAGCAGCCGAGACAACTCTGGGGCCAACGTCCTGACTTTC
TRBV19,TRBJ1-2,TRBD1,many,CASSGTGAYGYTF,TGTGCCAGTAGTGGGACAGGGGCCTATGGCTACACCTTC
TRBV2,TRBJ2-2,NA,many,CASSVSGWDGELFF,TGTGCCAGCAGTGTGAGCGGGTGGGACGGGGAGCTGTTTTTT
TRBV20-1,TRBJ2-3,NA,many,CSARVLTSTDTQYF,TGCAGTGCTAGAGTTCTTACCAGCACAGATACGCAGTATTTT
TRBV27,TRBJ2-1,TRBD2,many,CASSLRGLVTGNEQFF,TGTGCCAGCAGTTTGAGGGGACTAGTGACGGGGAATGAGCAGTTCTTC
TRBV6-6,TRBJ1-2,NA,many,CASRGNDYGYTF,TGTGCCAGCAGGGGTAATGACTATGGCTACACCTTC
TRBV28,TRBJ2-7,NA,many,CASSVSGLPYEQYF,TGTGCCAGCAGTGTAAGCGGGCTCCCCTACGAGCAGTACTTC
TRBV7-2,TRBJ2-1,TRBD2,many,CASSSGLAGLNEQFF,TGTGCCAGCAGCTCTGGACTAGCGGGCCTCAATGAGCAGTTCTTC
TRBV5-6,TRBJ1-2,NA,NA,CASSSGLRGGYTF,TGTGCCAGCAGCTCCGGGCTCCGCGGGGGCTACACCTTC
TRBV10-3,TRBJ2-1,NA,many,CAISARGPPGDEQFF,TGTGCCATCAGTGCGAGGGGACCGCCCGGGGATGAGCAGTTCTTC
TRBV20-1,TRBJ2-7,NA,many,CSARSGGKYEQYF,TGCAGTGCTAGGTCTGGGGGGAAGTACGAGCAGTACTTC
TRBV12-3/TRBV12-4,TRBJ2-6,NA,many,CASSFGPGANVLTF,TGTGCCAGCAGTTTTGGGCCTGGGGCCAACGTCCTGACTTTC
TRBV5-1,TRBJ2-1,TRBD2,many,CASSLSRGVNLNEQFF,TGCGCCAGCAGCTTGTCCCGGGGGGTTAATCTCAATGAGCAGTTCTTC
TRBV19,TRBJ1-1,NA,few,CASSTGQTNTEAFF,TGTGCCAGTAGTACCGGACAAACGAACACTGAAGCTTTCTTT
TRBV2,TRBJ1-1,NA,NA,CASSGAGLEAFF,TGTGCCAGCAGTGGTGCGGGGCTAGAAGCTTTCTTT
TRBV12-3/TRBV12-4,TRBJ2-1,NA,many,CASSLGEMAGREQFF,TGTGCCAGCAGTTTGGGCGAAATGGCGGGGCGGGAGCAGTTCTTC
TRBV24-1,TRBJ2-2,TRBD2,many,CATSDLSSGRASGELFF,TGTGCCACCAGTGATTTGTCTAGCGGGAGGGCCTCCGGGGAGCTGTTTTTT
TRBV7-9,TRBJ2-7,NA,NA,CASSLVSTYEQYF,TGTGCCAGCAGCTTAGTTAGCACCTACGAGCAGTACTTC
TRBV4-2,TRBJ2-1,TRBD2,many,CASSQASGSLYNEQFF,TGTGCCAGCAGCCAAGCTAGCGGGAGTCTCTACAATGAGCAGTTCTTC
TRBV7-9,TRBJ1-1,TRBD1,many,CASSLAGGAKNTEAFF,TGTGCCAGCAGCTTAGCAGGGGGCGCGAAGAACACTGAAGCTTTCTTT
TRBV5-5,TRBJ2-1,TRBD1,many,CASSSGQGVDNEQFF,TGTGCCAGCAGCTCAGGACAGGGGGTGGACAATGAGCAGTTCTTC
TRBV28,TRBJ1-4,NA,NA,CASSLAEKLFF,TGTGCCAGCAGTTTAGCAGAAAAACTGTTTTTT
TRBV10-2,TRBJ2-2,TRBD2,NA,CASSHATSGVNTGELFF,TGCGCCAGCAGTCACGCGACTAGCGGGGTCAACACCGGGGAGCTGTTTTTT
TRBV24-1,TRBJ2-1,NA,many,CATSVGGNRNEQFF,TGTGCCACCAGTGTCGGTGGGAATAGGAATGAGCAGTTCTTC
TRBV9,TRBJ2-1,TRBD1,many,CASSLATGNYNEQFF,TGTGCCAGCAGCCTCGCGACAGGGAACTACAATGAGCAGTTCTTC
TRBV5-3,TRBJ2-6,NA,many,CAKNLALSSGANVLTF,TGTGCTAAAAATTTGGCTCTGAGCTCTGGGGCCAACGTCCTGACTTTC
TRBV21-1,TRBJ1-6,NA,few,CASSITRSGSPLHF,TGTGCCAGCAGCATAACCCGATCAGGATCACCCCTCCACTTT
TRBV7-3,TRBJ2-2,NA,NA,CASSLMPNTGELFF,TGTGCCAGCAGCTTAATGCCGAACACCGGGGAGCTGTTTTTT
TRBV5-1,TRBJ1-1,NA,many,CASSIGTNTEAFF,TGCGCCAGCAGCATCGGGACAAACACTGAAGCTTTCTTT
TRBV29-1,TRBJ2-2,TRBD2,many,CSVGLVLAGELFF,TGCAGCGTGGGACTAGTTTTGGCCGGGGAGCTGTTTTTT
TRBV3-1,TRBJ2-2,NA,NA,CASTLAAGELFF,TGTGCCAGCACTTTGGCCGCCGGGGAGCTGTTTTTT
TRBV20-1,TRBJ2-1,TRBD2,few,CSALSGRAENEQFF,TGCAGTGCTCTCAGCGGGAGGGCCGAGAATGAGCAGTTCTTC
TRBV21-1,TRBJ1-1,NA,many,CASSRVGGSDTEAFF,TGTGCCAGCAGCAGGGTCGGGGGTTCTGACACTGAAGCTTTCTTT
TRBV29-1,TRBJ1-1,NA,many,CSGVVGWSTEAFF,TGCAGCGGGGTGGTGGGCTGGAGCACTGAAGCTTTCTTT
TRBV7-8,TRBJ2-1,NA,many,CASSLALGGRSYNEQFF,TGTGCCAGCAGCTTAGCGCTGGGGGGTCGCTCCTACAATGAGCAGTTCTTC
TRBV7-8,TRBJ1-1,TRBD1,many,CASSLAQGIEAFF,TGTGCCAGCAGCTTAGCACAGGGGATTGAAGCTTTCTTT
TRBV21-1,TRBJ1-2,NA,many,CASSLRGPFF,TGTGCCAGCAGCCTCAGGGGCCCTTTCTTC
TRBV29-1,TRBJ1-2,TRBD1,many,CSAHPGQGGDYGYTF,TGCAGCGCCCACCCGGGACAGGGGGGGGACTATGGCTACACCTTC
TRBV3-1,TRBJ2-7,NA,many,CASSRLPIGTASYEQYF,TGTGCCAGCAGCCGATTGCCCATAGGCACAGCCTCCTACGAGCAGTACTTC
TRBV15,TRBJ2-7,NA,many,CATSRSLDQLSYEQYF,TGTGCCACCAGCAGATCCCTTGACCAGCTCTCCTACGAGCAGTACTTC
TRBV28,TRBJ2-1,NA,many,CATLTGYEQFF,TGTGCCACTTTGACAGGCTATGAGCAGTTCTTC
TRBV9,TRBJ2-2,NA,many,CASSPGLVTGELFF,TGTGCCAGCAGCCCGGGACTCGTCACCGGGGAGCTGTTTTTT
TRBV30,TRBJ1-1,NA,many,CAWILVTEAFF,TGTGCCTGGATATTGGTCACTGAAGCTTTCTTT
TRBV20-1,TRBJ2-1,NA,many,CSARDPGRGDEQFF,TGCAGTGCTAGAGATCCGGGGAGAGGCGATGAGCAGTTCTTC
TRBV5-6,TRBJ1-2,TRBD1,many,CASSLGDSGGYTF,TGTGCCAGCAGCTTGGGGGACAGCGGTGGCTACACCTTC
TRBV5-6,TRBJ2-2,TRBD1,NA,CASSPGTGGSGELFF,TGTGCCAGCAGCCCCGGGACAGGGGGTTCCGGGGAGCTGTTTTTT
TRBV30,TRBJ1-1,NA,many,CAWRGLVNSGAFF,TGTGCCTGGAGGGGCCTGGTGAATTCGGGAGCTTTCTTT
TRBV24-1,TRBJ2-5,TRBD1,many,CATSDQQGAVETQYF,TGTGCCACCAGTGATCAACAGGGGGCTGTAGAGACCCAGTACTTC
TRBV12-3/TRBV12-4,TRBJ1-3,NA,many,CASSSQGGNTIYF,TGTGCCAGCAGTTCACAGGGAGGAAACACCATATATTTT
TRBV7-8,TRBJ1-2,TRBD1,many,CASSSTPRGTGKIKGYGYTF,TGTGCCAGCAGCTCAACCCCTCGGGGGACAGGGAAGATTAAGGGCTATGGCTACACCTTC
TRBV7-2,TRBJ2-5,NA,many,CASSLAEGVTQYF,TGTGCCAGCAGCTTGGCAGAGGGGGTGACCCAGTACTTC
TRBV11-1,TRBJ1-1,TRBD1,few,CASSNLRGRKNTEAFF,TGTGCCAGCAGCAACCTCAGGGGGCGGAAAAACACTGAAGCTTTCTTT
TRBV20-1,TRBJ2-7,TRBD1,many,CSATQGDYEQYF,TGCAGTGCTACCCAGGGGGACTACGAGCAGTACTTC
TRBV6-5,TRBJ2-7,TRBD2,many,CASSYSRTSGRSGEQYF,TGTGCCAGCAGTTACTCTCGGACTAGCGGGAGAAGTGGCGAGCAGTACTTC
TRBV13,TRBJ2-5,TRBD1,few,CASSRDREVELGETQYF,TGTGCCAGCAGTAGGGACAGGGAAGTGGAATTGGGAGAGACCCAGTACTTC
TRBV2,TRBJ2-2,TRBD1,many,CASADRGPSGELFF,TGTGCCAGCGCGGACAGGGGGCCGTCCGGGGAGCTGTTTTTT
TRBV19,TRBJ1-1,TRBD1,NA,CASTDLQGWVKNTEAFF,TGTGCCAGTACAGACCTACAGGGGTGGGTGAAGAACACTGAAGCTTTCTTT
TRBV2,TRBJ1-1,TRBD1,few,CASSEDRGIVVVAFF,TGTGCCAGCAGTGAAGACAGGGGGATTGTAGTCGTAGCTTTCTTT
TRBV12-3/TRBV12-4,TRBJ2-1,TRBD2,many,CASSPLAGAYNEQFF,TGTGCCAGCAGTCCACTAGCGGGCGCCTACAATGAGCAGTTCTTC